The 20 T cell receptor beta chains below were found in one sample sequenced in a study of T cell changes during pregnancy in multiple sclerosis. Data came from immunoSEQ multiplex PCR; TCRdb stores just in-frame clones and leaves some out. This sample carries fewer than 90,000 clones, around 94% of them seen once, and the ten largest clones take about 0.78%. The sample here was peripheral blood, taken in the third trimester of pregnancy. The receptor set was obtained from a female donor with multiple sclerosis, enrolled in a pregnancy study.

This chain joins TRBV27 and TRBJ1-2; D gene unclear. This CDR3 is 14 amino acids long. Germline loops: CDR1 MNHEY, CDR2 SMNVEV (reference sequence). The ends were cut back, 0 bases at V and 2 bases at J, with 7 bases in the middle. The CDR3 DNA is TGTGCCAGCAGTTTATCCGGTACCAACTATGGCTACACCTTC. It encodes CASSLSGTNYGYTF.

V is TRBV6-5 and J is TRBJ2-2, with 7 bases lining up with TRBD2. The J segment lost 7 bases and the V segment lost 6 bases, leaving 8 bases of the junction unmatched. CDR1 MNHEY and CDR2 SVGAGI come from the germline V gene. The CDR3 spans 14 residues. The CDR3 sequence: CASSPLAGGGELFF. CDR3 sequence (DNA): TGTGCCAGCAGCCCCTTAGCGGGCGGCGGGGAGCTGTTTTTT.

This clone appeared a single time. The chain is built from TRBV5-1 and TRBJ2-1; 8 bases fit TRBD2. The V gene end was trimmed by 2 bases and the J gene end by 6 bases; junction bases not matched to a gene: 10. The CDR3 length is 16 residues. Looked up from germline, CDR1 is SGHRS and CDR2 is YFSETQ. Here the CDR3 DNA reads TGCGCCAGCAGCTTAAGGCCGCGGGAGGTCGCCAATGAGCAGTTCTTC. Translation: CASSLRPREVANEQFF.

This clone was counted only a few times. The rearrangement joins TRBV2 to TRBJ2-7; D uncertain. The CDR3 contains 11 residues. The V end was cut by 5 bases, the J end by 0 bases, with 2 bases between. CDR1 SNHLY and CDR2 FYNNEI come from the germline V gene. The CDR3 here is CASSLSYEQYF. In nucleotides, the CDR3 is TGTGCCAGCAGTCTCTCCTACGAGCAGTACTTC.

The V call is TRBV19, the J call TRBJ2-3; 8 nucleotides agree with TRBD1. The CDR3 covers 12 residues. Trimming took 9 bases from V and 5 from J; bases not matched to a gene: 4. Per germline, CDR1 LNHDA and CDR2 SQIVND (reference sequence). The CDR3 spells CASSQGEDTQYF. The CDR3 DNA follows: TGTGCCAGCTCACAGGGGGAAGATACGCAGTATTTT.

The genes are TRBV7-9 and TRBJ2-5; the D is unclear. This CDR3 has 13 amino acids. Trimming removed 5 bases at V and 5 bases at J, with 12 bases between. The germline V gene has CDR1 SEHNR and CDR2 FQNEAQ (reference sequence). The CDR3 region is CASSLEMRETQYF. CDR3 DNA sequence: TGTGCCAGCAGCCTAGAGATGCGGGAGACCCAGTACTTC.

The J gene is TRBJ2-7, the V gene TRBV4-1; 7 bases match TRBD1. The CDR3 contains 14 residues. V shed 4 bases and J 0 bases; nucleotides not matched to a gene: 3. Germline V lookup: CDR1 MGHRA, CDR2 YSYEKL. CDR3 DNA: TGCGCCAGCAGCCCACAGGGGAGCTCCTACGAGCAGTACTTC. It translates to CASSPQGSSYEQYF.

CDR3 nucleotides: TGTGCCAGCGATAGAGTACTAGCGGGAGCCGAGACCCAGTACTTC. Residues: CASDRVLAGAETQYF. The rearrangement links TRBV6-1 to TRBJ2-5; 11 nucleotides match TRBD2. Germline CDR1 is MNHNS and CDR2 is SASEGT. Losses at the gene ends were 8 bases for V and 5 bases for J; bases not matched to a gene: 10. CDR3 size: 15 residues.

The J gene is TRBJ2-5, the V gene TRBV6-6; D possibly corresponds to TRBD2 (6 bases). There are 15 residues in the CDR3. Germline loops: CDR1 MNHNY, CDR2 SVGAGI (reference sequence). Trimming shortened V by 2 bases and J by 5 bases, and 15 bases separated the two germline ends. The CDR3 DNA reads TGTGCCAGCAGTTACCCCGGTGAGGGGAGGGAGACCCAGTACTTC. This translates into CASSYPGEGRETQYF.

V usage is TRBV6-1 and J usage is TRBJ1-5; TRBD1 matches 8 bases. This CDR3 has 15 amino acids. Germline V gene sequence: CDR1 MNHNS, CDR2 SASEGT. V dropped 6 bases and J dropped 0; count of bases not matched to a gene: 4. Here the CDR3 DNA reads TGTGCCAGCAGGACAGGGGCGAGTAGCAATCAGCCCCAGCATTTT. Amino acids: CASRTGASSNQPQHF.

This clone appeared a single time. V is TRBV4-2 and J is TRBJ2-1; 13 bases are a match to TRBD2. CDR1 and CDR2 (germline): LGHNA, YNFKEQ. With V trimmed by 2 bases and J by 8 bases, 15 bases remained unmatched. There are 19 residues in the CDR3. The CDR3 DNA sequence: TGTGCCAGCAGCCAACAACTAGCGGGAGGGCCAAGCCCCACGGATGAGCAGTTCTTC. The encoded protein is CASSQQLAGGPSPTDEQFF.

CDR3 DNA: TGCGCCAGCAGCTCGGACAGAGCAAAATTTAACACCGGGGAGCTGTTTTTT. Its protein product is CASSSDRAKFNTGELFF. This chain connects TRBV5-1 to TRBJ2-2, with D perhaps matching TRBD1 (6 bases). Germline V gene data show CDR1 as SGHRS and CDR2 as YFSETQ. V lost 3 bases, J lost 2 bases, and 17 bases lay in between. This CDR3 contains 17 residues.

The V call is TRBV28, the J call TRBJ2-7; D may be TRBD1 (5 bases). Germline-derived CDR1 and CDR2 are MDHEN and SYDVKM. The germline V and J ends were trimmed by 3 bases and 2 bases, with 8 bases remaining between them. The CDR3 has 13 amino acids. CDR3: CASSFGRAYEQYF. The CDR3 DNA is TGTGCCAGCAGTTTCGGCAGGGCCTACGAGCAGTACTTC.

This chain connects TRBV6-5 to TRBJ1-2, with 7 bases lining up with TRBD1. The CDR3 is made up of 14 amino acids. The germline gives CDR1 MNHEY, CDR2 SVGAGI. The junction had 6 bases not matched to a gene; V was cut back by 6 bases and J by 2 bases. For the CDR3, the DNA is TGTGCCAGCAGCAAGACAGGGATCAACTATGGCTACACCTTC. It is translated as CASSKTGINYGYTF.

The chain joins TRBV27 to TRBJ1-5; TRBD1 agrees at 10 bases. The germline gives CDR1 MNHEY, CDR2 SMNVEV (reference sequence). The CDR3 extends over 15 amino acids. The V and J ends lost 8 bases and 7 bases, in that order; junction bases with no gene match: 11. CDR3 sequence reads: CASGGDRGRRQPQHF. The CDR3 bases are TGTGCCAGCGGGGGGGACAGGGGTCGAAGGCAGCCCCAGCATTTT.

The V gene is TRBV19, the J gene TRBJ1-2; the match to TRBD1 covers 7 bases. J gave up 6 bases and V 7 bases, and 11 bases lay outside the gene matches. CDR3 size: 14 residues. Germline values: CDR1 LNHDA, CDR2 SQIVND (reference sequence). The CDR3 loop is CASIDGLQGHGYTF. The CDR3 DNA follows: TGTGCCAGTATCGATGGCCTACAGGGGCATGGCTACACCTTC.

The V call is TRBV27, the J call TRBJ2-7; TRBD1 matches at 8 bases. The V gene's germline CDR1 is MNHEY and CDR2 SMNVEV (reference sequence). J gave up 2 bases and V 5 bases, and 5 bases lay outside the gene matches. The length of the CDR3 is 14 residues. This CDR3 is CASSPGTGPYEQYF. Here the CDR3 DNA reads TGTGCCAGCAGTCCCGGGACAGGTCCCTACGAGCAGTACTTC.

This clone was recorded once. This chain links TRBV19 with TRBJ2-1; 12 bases match TRBD2. There are 18 residues in the CDR3. Germline CDR1 LNHDA, CDR2 SQIVND (reference sequence). Trimming cost V 5 bases and J 9 bases; bases outside gene matches: 17. The CDR3 DNA sequence: TGTGCCAGTAGTGACCCGGGACTAGCGGGCGGGGGCTCAGGTGAGCAGTTCTTC. It codes for CASSDPGLAGGGSGEQFF. Together with reference TRBV19 and TRBJ2-1, the CDR3 gives the full variable domain: DGGITQSPKYLFRKEGQNVTLSCEQNLNHDAMYWYRQDPGQGLRLIYYSQIVNDFQKGDIAEGYSVSREKKESFPLTVTSAQKNPTAFYLCASSDPGLAGGGSGEQFFGPGTRLTVL.

Here the CDR3 DNA reads TGTGCCACCGGACAGGACAGTATCACCATATATTTT. It is translated as CATGQDSITIYF. The chain employs TRBV15 and TRBJ1-3, with TRBD1 matching 7 bases. CDR1 LNHNV and CDR2 YYDKDF come from the germline V gene (reference sequence). With 8 bases clipped from V and 9 bases from J, the junction kept 7 bases outside the gene matches. The CDR3 is 12 residues long. Together with reference TRBV15 and TRBJ1-3, the CDR3 gives the full variable domain: DAMVIQNPRYQVTQFGKPVTLSCSQTLNHNVMYWYQQKSSQAPKLLFHYYDKDFNNEADTPDNFQSRRPNTSFCFLDIRSPGLGDTAMYLCATGQDSITIYFGEGSWLTVV.

The chain employs TRBV18 and TRBJ1-5, with TRBD1 identical over 11 bases. CDR3 length equals 17 residues. The V gene's germline CDR1 is KGHSH and CDR2 LQKENI. V was clipped by 2 bases and J by 4 bases; unmatched bases: 7. The CDR3 nucleotides are TGTGCCAGCTCACCATCGACCGGGACAGGGGGGAATCAGCCCCAGCATTTT. Amino acid sequence: CASSPSTGTGGNQPQHF.